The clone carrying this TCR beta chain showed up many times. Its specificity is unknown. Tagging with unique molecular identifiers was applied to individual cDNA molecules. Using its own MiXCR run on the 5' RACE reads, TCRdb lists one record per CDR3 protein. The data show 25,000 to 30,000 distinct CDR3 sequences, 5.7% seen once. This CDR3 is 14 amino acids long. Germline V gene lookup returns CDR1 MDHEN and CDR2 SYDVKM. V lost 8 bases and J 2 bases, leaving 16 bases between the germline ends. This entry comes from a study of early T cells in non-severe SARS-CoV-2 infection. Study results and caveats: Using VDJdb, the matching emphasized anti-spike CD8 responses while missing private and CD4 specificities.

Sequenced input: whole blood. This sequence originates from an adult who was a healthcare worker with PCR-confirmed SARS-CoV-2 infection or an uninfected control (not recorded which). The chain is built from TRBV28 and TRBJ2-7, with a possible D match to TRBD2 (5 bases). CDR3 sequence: CASHVEGGPYEQYF. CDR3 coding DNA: TGTGCCAGCCATGTCGAGGGCGGCCCCTACGAGCAGTACTTC.